This T cell receptor (beta chain) was captured in a study of long-term antiretroviral therapy in people with HIV. Study outcomes and limitations: The study found narrower CDR3 length ranges in HIV repertoires than in controls. Upon ART, diversity increased but remained lower than transplant donor controls.

The assay, immunoSEQ v3.0, was run at survey level. Clones were sequenced by immunoSEQ multiplex PCR, and TCRdb holds only the in-frame ones, with some missing. Of more than 15,000 clones in the sample, around 79% were seen once. This CDR3 contains 13 residues. Turning to this clone: The antigen remains unidentified.

Here the sequenced sample was unsorted PBMCs, taken at the start of antiretroviral therapy. This TCR was sampled from a man in his thirties or forties with HIV. The V gene is TRBV21-1, the J gene TRBJ1-2; TRBD1, the table's D call, lacks a check against the DNA. TRBV21-1 is classified as a pseudogene. CDR3 nucleotide sequence: TGTGCCAGCAGACCCGACAGGGGGATTGGCTACACCTTC. This sequence encodes CASRPDRGIGYTF.